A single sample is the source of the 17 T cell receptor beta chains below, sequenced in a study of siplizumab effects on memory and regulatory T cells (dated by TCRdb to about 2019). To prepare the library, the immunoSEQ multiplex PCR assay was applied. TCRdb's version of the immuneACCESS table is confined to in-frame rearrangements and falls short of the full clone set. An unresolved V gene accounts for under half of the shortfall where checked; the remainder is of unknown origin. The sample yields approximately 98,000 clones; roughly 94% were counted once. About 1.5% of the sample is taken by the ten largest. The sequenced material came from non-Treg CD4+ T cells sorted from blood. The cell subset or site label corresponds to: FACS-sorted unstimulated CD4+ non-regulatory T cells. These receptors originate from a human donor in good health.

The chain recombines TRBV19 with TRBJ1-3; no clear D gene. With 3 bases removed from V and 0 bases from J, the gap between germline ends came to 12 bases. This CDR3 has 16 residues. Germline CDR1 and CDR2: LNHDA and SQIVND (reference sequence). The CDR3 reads CASSINSVSSGNTIYF. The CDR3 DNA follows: TGTGCCAGTAGTATCAATTCGGTGAGCTCTGGAAACACCATATATTTT.

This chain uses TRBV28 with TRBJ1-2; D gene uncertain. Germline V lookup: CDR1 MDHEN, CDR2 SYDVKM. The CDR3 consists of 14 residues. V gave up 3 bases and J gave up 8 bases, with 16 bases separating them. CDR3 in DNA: TGTGCCAGCAGTTTTAGCTCCATCGCGGGAGGCTACACCTTC. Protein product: CASSFSSIAGGYTF.

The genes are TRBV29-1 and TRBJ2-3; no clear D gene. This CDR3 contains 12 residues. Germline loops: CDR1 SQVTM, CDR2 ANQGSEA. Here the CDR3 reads CSLRDISDTQYF. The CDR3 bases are TGCAGTCTTCGCGATATTTCGGATACGCAGTATTTT.

In nucleotides, the CDR3 is TGTGCCAGTAGTTCAGGACAGGGGGCGATTCGTACTGAAGCTTTCTTT. This sequence encodes CASSSGQGAIRTEAFF. The chain has TRBV19 and TRBJ1-1, with TRBD1 matching over 11 bases. The CDR3 extends over 16 amino acids. CDR1 is LNHDA, CDR2 SQIVND, per germline (reference sequence). The V and J ends lost 5 bases and 5 bases, in that order; junction bases with no gene match: 10. Supplemented by reference TRBV19 and TRBJ1-1, the full variable domain reads DGGITQSPKYLFRKEGQNVTLSCEQNLNHDAMYWYRQDPGQGLRLIYYSQIVNDFQKGDIAEGYSVSREKKESFPLTVTSAQKNPTAFYLCASSSGQGAIRTEAFFGQGTRLTVV.

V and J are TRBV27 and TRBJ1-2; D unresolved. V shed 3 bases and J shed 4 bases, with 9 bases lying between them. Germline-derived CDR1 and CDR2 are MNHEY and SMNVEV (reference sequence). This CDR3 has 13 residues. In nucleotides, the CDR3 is TGTGCCAGCAGTTTGGGTATCGGCTATGGCTACACCTTC. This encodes CASSLGIGYGYTF.

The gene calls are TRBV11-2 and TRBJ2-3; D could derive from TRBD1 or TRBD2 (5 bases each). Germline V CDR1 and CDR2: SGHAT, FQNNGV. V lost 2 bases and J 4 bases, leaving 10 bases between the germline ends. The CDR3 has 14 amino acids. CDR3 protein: CASSLLGEPDTQYF. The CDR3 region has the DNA TGTGCCAGCAGCTTACTGGGGGAACCAGATACGCAGTATTTT.

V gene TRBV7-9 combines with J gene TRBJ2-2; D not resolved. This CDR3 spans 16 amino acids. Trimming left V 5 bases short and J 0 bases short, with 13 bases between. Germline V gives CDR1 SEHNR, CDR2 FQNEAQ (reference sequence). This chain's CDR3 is CASSGAGYANTGELFF. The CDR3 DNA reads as TGTGCCAGCAGCGGAGCTGGGTACGCGAACACCGGGGAGCTGTTTTTT.

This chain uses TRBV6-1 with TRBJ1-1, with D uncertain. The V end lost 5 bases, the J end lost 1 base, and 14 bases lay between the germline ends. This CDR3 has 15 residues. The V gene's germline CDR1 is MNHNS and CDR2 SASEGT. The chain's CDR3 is CASSFNRAENTEAFF. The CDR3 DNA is TGTGCCAGCAGTTTTAATCGAGCAGAGAACACTGAAGCTTTCTTT.

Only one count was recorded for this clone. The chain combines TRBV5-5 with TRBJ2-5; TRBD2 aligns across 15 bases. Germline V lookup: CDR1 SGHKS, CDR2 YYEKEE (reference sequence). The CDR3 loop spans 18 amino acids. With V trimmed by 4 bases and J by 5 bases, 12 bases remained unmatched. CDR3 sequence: CASSPRGLAGGPGETQYF. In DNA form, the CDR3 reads TGTGCCAGCAGCCCTCGAGGACTAGCGGGAGGGCCGGGGGAGACCCAGTACTTC.

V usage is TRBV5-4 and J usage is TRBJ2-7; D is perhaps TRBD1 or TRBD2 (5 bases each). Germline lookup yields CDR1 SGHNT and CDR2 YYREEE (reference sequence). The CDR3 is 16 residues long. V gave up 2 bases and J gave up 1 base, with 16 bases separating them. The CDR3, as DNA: TGTGCCAGCAGCTTCGGCCTCGGGACGGATTCCTACGAGCAGTACTTC. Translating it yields CASSFGLGTDSYEQYF.

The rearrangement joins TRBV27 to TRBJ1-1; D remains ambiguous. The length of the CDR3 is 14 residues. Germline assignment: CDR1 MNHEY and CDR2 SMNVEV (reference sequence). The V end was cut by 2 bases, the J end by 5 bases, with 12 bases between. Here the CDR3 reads CASSLLQAGTEAFF. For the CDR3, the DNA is TGTGCCAGCAGTTTACTGCAGGCCGGTACTGAAGCTTTCTTT.

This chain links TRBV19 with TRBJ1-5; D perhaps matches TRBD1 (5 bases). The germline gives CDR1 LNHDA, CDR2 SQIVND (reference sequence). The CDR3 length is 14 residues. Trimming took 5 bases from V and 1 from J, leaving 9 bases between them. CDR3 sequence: CASSAQGSNQPQHF. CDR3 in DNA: TGTGCCAGTAGTGCGCAGGGAAGCAATCAGCCCCAGCATTTT.

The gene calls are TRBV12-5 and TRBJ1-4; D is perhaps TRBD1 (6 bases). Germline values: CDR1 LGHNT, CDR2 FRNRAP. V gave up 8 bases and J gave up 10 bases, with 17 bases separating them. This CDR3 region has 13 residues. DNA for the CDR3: TGTGCTAGTTCCCCGGGGGTAGGGGGAAAACTGTTTTTT. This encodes CASSPGVGGKLFF.

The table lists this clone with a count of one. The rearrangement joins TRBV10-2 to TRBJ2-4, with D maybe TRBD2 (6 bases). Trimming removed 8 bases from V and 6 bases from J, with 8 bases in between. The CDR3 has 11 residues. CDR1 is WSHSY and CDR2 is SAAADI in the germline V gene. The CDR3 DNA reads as TGCGCCAGCCTGGGGGGAAACATTCAGTACTTC. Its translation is CASLGGNIQYF.

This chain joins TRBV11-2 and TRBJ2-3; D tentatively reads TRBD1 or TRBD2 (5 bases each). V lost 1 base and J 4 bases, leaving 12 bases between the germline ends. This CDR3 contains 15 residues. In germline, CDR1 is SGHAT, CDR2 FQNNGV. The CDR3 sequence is CASSLVVGVPDTQYF. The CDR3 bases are TGTGCCAGCAGCTTAGTGGTGGGGGTTCCAGATACGCAGTATTTT.

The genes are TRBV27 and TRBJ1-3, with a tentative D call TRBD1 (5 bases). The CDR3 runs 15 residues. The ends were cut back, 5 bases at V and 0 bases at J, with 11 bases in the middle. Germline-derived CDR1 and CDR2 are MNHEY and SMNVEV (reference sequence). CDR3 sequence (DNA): TGTGCCAGCAGTCAAGACAGCATCTCTGGAAACACCATATATTTT. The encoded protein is CASSQDSISGNTIYF.

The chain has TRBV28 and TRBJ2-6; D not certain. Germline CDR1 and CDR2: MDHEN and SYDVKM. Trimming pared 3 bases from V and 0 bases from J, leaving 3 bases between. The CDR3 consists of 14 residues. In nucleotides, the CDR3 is TGTGCCAGCAGTTTCAGCTCTGGGGCCAACGTCCTGACTTTC. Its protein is CASSFSSGANVLTF. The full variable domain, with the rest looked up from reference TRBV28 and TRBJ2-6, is DVKVTQSSRYLVKRTGEKVFLECVQDMDHENMFWYRQDPGLGLRLIYFSYDVKMKEKGDIPEGYSVSREKKERFSLILESASTNQTSMYLCASSFSSGANVLTFGAGSRLTVL.